This is a list of T cell receptor beta chains from one sample in a study of T cell repertoires in ileal Crohn's disease. The assay was immunoSEQ multiplex PCR, and TCRdb's table has in-frame clones only and misses some. Counted here are about 1,900 clones, roughly four fifths occurring once; the ten biggest clones make up about 13%. Sequencing input: CD8+ T cells from ileum. Receptors originate from an adult with Crohn's disease. Some clones in this sample may be carry-over from other donors' samples. The CDR3 runs from the conserved cysteine through the conserved F or W. The D gene is left open where the match is weak. For some rows the clone size is stated as once, few or many, or as a class when expanded; others skip it.

>TRBV19|.|.|TRBJ1-5|13
TGTGCCAGTAGTATTATTGGCAATCAGCCCCAGCATTTT
CASSIIGNQPQHF
>TRBV4-1|TRBD1|once|TRBJ2-7|14
TGCGCCAGCAGCCCACGACAGGGGGCTTACGAGCAGTACTTC
CASSPRQGAYEQYF
>TRBV7-2|.|.|TRBJ1-5|13
TGTGCCAGCAGCCCTTGGCCGGGGCAGCCCCAGCATTTT
CASSPWPGQPQHF
>TRBV7-9|.|.|TRBJ1-1|13
TGTGCCAGCAGCACCCGACAGGACACTGAAGCTTTCTTT
CASSTRQDTEAFF
>TRBV4-3|TRBD1|large|TRBJ1-2|16
TGCGCCAGCAGCCAAGGATGGGACAGTTCTAACTATGGCTACACCTTC
CASSQGWDSSNYGYTF
>TRBV5-1|TRBD2|.|TRBJ2-7|16
TGCGCCAGCAGTTCCCTACCGAGCGGGAGCTGGGACGAGCAGTACTTC
CASSSLPSGSWDEQYF
>TRBV4-3|.|.|TRBJ2-2|16
TGCGCCAGCAGCCAAGAATTGTTAACTAGCAGAGGGGAGCTGTTTTTT
CASSQELLTSRGELFF
>TRBV28|.|once|TRBJ2-5|17
TGTGCCAGCAGTTTATCCCCCCTGTGGGCGGGTTGGGAGACCCAGTACTTC
CASSLSPLWAGWETQYF
>TRBV28|TRBD2|.|TRBJ2-1|17
TGTGCCAGCACCACCCCTAGCGGGAGATTCGGGTACAATGAGCAGTTCTTC
CASTTPSGRFGYNEQFF
>TRBV4-3|TRBD2|.|TRBJ2-1|16
TGCGCCAGCAGCCAAGAAAGTCTCGGGAGGAACAATGAGCAGTTCTTC
CASSQESLGRNNEQFF
>TRBV7-3|TRBD1|.|TRBJ2-7|14
TGTGCCAGCAGCTACCGGGACAGGTCCTACGAGCAGTACTTC
CASSYRDRSYEQYF
>TRBV19|.|.|TRBJ1-1|15
TGTGCCAGTAGTATATCAGGAGGCTTAGGCGCTGAAGCTTTCTTT
CASSISGGLGAEAFF
>TRBV4-3|.|once|TRBJ1-1|15
TGCGCCAGCAGCCAAGTAGTTGGGAACGGGGTGGAAGCTTTCTTT
CASSQVVGNGVEAFF
>TRBV19|.|.|TRBJ2-1|17
TGTGCCAGTAGTATAGAGTACAGGGGCGGGGCCTACAATGAGCAGTTCTTC
CASSIEYRGGAYNEQFF
>TRBV11-3|.|.|TRBJ1-3|16
TGTGCCAGCAGCTCGACACGCGGGGGGCGGGAAAACACCATATATTTT
CASSSTRGGRENTIYF
>TRBV7-6|TRBD1|.|TRBJ2-7|19
TGTGCCAGCAGCTTAATTATCTCGGGCACCCACGGACAGGGCGGCGAGCAGTACTTC
CASSLIISGTHGQGGEQYF
>TRBV5-6|.|.|TRBJ1-1|13
TGTGCCAGCAGCTTGGCAGGGAACACTGAAGCTTTCTTT
CASSLAGNTEAFF
>TRBV27|TRBD2|.|TRBJ2-1|15
TGTGCCAGCAGTTTAACGGGAGGCCCCTACAATGAGCAGTTCTTC
CASSLTGGPYNEQFF
>TRBV13|TRBD1|.|TRBJ2-5|16
TGTGCCAGCAGCGGACGGACAGGGTGGGATCAAGAGACCCAGTACTTC
CASSGRTGWDQETQYF
>TRBV6-5|.|.|TRBJ2-1|12
TGTGCCAGCAGTCCCACTACCAATGAGCAGTTCTTC
CASSPTTNEQFF
>TRBV7-9|.|few|TRBJ2-5|15
TGTGCCAGCAGCCCCTCGGACAGCAGTCAAGAGACCCAGTACTTC
CASSPSDSSQETQYF
>TRBV5-1|.|.|TRBJ1-4|14
TGCGCCAGCAGCTTGTACGGCGGCCCCGAAAAACTGTTTTTT
CASSLYGGPEKLFF
>TRBV18|.|.|TRBJ2-7|13
TGTGCCAGCTCACTCGGACAGCTCTACGAGCAGTACTTC
CASSLGQLYEQYF
>TRBV29-1|TRBD2|.|TRBJ2-5|15
TGCAGCGTTGAAGACCCCCGGGGGGAGGAAGAGACCCAGTACTTC
CSVEDPRGEEETQYF
>TRBV29-1|.|large|TRBJ2-7|13
TGCAGCGGGGCGGACAGAAGTCTGGACGAGCAGTACTTC
CSGADRSLDEQYF
>TRBV5-1|.|.|TRBJ2-3|12
TGCGCCAGCAGCTCCCGGGTAGATACGCAGTATTTT
CASSSRVDTQYF
>TRBV7-8|TRBD2|.|TRBJ2-1|15
TGTGCCAGCAGCTTGGCCGGGACTATAAACAATGAGCAGTTCTTC
CASSLAGTINNEQFF